The clone carrying this TCR beta chain was seen a handful of times. The DNA is left out, because the CDR3 cannot be placed on it with certainty; the CDR3 is given as TCRdb lists it. The CDR3 is made up of 18 amino acids, end residues included. This record comes from a study of early T cells in non-severe SARS-CoV-2 infection. TCRdb reanalysed the 5' RACE reads using MiXCR and keeps one entry per CDR3 protein. The sample has 50,000 to 65,000 distinct CDR3 sequences, 20% seen once; the top ten hold more than 15%. Material: whole blood, obtained at baseline. The V gene is TRBV7-5, the J gene TRBJ2-7; the D call of TRBD1 is as the table states it, not checked on the DNA. TRBV7-5 is a recognized pseudogene. This sequence originates from an adult who was a healthcare worker with PCR-confirmed SARS-CoV-2 infection or an uninfected control (not recorded which). CDR3 protein: CISVSEADGAGYRYEQYF.